This T cell receptor (beta chain) originates from a study of CD8 T cells in Susac syndrome. Random hexamers were used to reverse transcribe the RNA input (about 0.5 to 1 ug). One entry per CDR3 protein results from TCRdb running MiXCR on the immunoSEQ multiplex PCR reads. This sample has tens of thousands of distinct CDR3 sequences, with approximately 94% found just once. Germline loops: CDR1 LNHNV, CDR2 YYDKDF (reference sequence). V gave up 3 bases and J gave up 6 bases, with 11 bases separating them. The CDR3 spans 13 residues. Sequenced: CD8+ T cells from PBMCs. The receptor was isolated from a human donor with Susac syndrome. This chain connects TRBV15 to TRBJ1-2; perhaps TRBD1 as D (5 bases). The CDR3 sequence: CATSSGTIHGYTF. The CDR3 bases are TGTGCCACCAGCAGCGGGACTATCCATGGCTACACCTTC.